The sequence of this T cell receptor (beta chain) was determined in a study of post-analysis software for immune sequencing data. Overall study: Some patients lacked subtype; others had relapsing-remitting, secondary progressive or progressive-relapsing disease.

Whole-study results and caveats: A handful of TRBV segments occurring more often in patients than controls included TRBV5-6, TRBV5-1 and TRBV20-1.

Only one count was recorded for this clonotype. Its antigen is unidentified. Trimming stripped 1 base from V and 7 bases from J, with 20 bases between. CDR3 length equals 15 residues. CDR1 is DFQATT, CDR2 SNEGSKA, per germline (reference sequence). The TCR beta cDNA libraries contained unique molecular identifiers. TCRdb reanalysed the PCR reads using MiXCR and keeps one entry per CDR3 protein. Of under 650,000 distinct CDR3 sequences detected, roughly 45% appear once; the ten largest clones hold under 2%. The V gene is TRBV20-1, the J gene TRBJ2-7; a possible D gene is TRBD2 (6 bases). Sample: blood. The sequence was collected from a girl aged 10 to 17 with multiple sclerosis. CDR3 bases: TGCAGTGCTAGAGTTCCAACGGGACTCCCTTTAGAGCAGTACTTC. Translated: CSARVPTGLPLEQYF.